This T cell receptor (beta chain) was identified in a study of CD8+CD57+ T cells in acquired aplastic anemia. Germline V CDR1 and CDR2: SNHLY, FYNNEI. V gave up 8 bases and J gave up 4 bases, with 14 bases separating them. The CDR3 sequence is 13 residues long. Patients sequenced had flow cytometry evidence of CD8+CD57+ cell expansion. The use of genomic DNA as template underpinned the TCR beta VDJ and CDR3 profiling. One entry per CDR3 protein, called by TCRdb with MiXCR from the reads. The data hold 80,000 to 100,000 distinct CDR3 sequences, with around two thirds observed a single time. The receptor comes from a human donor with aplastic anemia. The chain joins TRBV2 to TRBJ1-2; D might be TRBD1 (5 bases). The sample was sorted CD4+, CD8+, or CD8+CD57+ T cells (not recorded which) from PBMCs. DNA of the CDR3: TGTGCCAGCGGGGGTTTGGAGGGCTATGGCTACACCTTC. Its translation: CASGGLEGYGYTF.